These 27 T cell receptor beta chains share one sample of origin, sequenced in a study of blood T cells in healthy people across ages. Combining a sample-barcoded 5' primer with a J-beta primer mix, a second PCR ran for roughly 6 to 11 cycles. TCRdb redid the calling of the 5' RACE reads with MiXCR, one entry per CDR3 protein. The sample shows 1.5 million to 2 million distinct CDR3 sequences, around 35% of them seen only once. Sample: blood. The receptor set was obtained from a woman younger than 45 in good health.

The chain carries TRBV7-3 and TRBJ2-3; 10 nucleotides line up with TRBD1. Germline values: CDR1 SGHTA, CDR2 FQGTGA. The J segment lost 6 bases and the V segment lost 5 bases, leaving 20 bases of the junction unmatched. The CDR3 runs to 19 residues. As DNA, the CDR3 is TGTGCCAGCAGCACCATTATGGGGACAGGGGCAGATACACGGGATACGCAGTATTTT. Protein product: CASSTIMGTGADTRDTQYF. Full variable domain (missing parts from reference TRBV7-3 and TRBJ2-3): GAGVSQTPSNKVTEKGKYVELRCDPISGHTALYWYRQSLGQGPEFLIYFQGTGAADDSGLPNDRFFAVRPEGSVSTLKIQRTERGDSAVYLCASSTIMGTGADTRDTQYFGPGTRLTVL.

This clonotype has only a few counts. CDR3 DNA: TGCGCCAGCAGCTTGGGGGTTCTAGCGGAGAACACAGATACGCAGTATTTT. It translates to CASSLGVLAENTDTQYF. The chain has TRBV5-1 and TRBJ2-3, with 7 bases lining up with TRBD2. Germline values: CDR1 SGHRS, CDR2 YFSETQ. J gave up 2 bases and V 0 bases, and 9 bases lay outside the gene matches. The CDR3 has 17 amino acids.

On this clonotype itself: At one end, the junction sequence differs from germline, possibly due to a read error. The gene calls are TRBV6-5 and TRBJ1-1, with D unresolved. The CDR3 covers 13 residues. Germline CDR1 and CDR2: MNHEY and SVGAGI. This chain's CDR3 is CASSWQANIEAFF. The CDR3 coding sequence is TGTGCCAGCAGTTGGCAGGCGAACATTGAAGCTTTCTTT.

This clonotype showed up just a few times. The rearrangement links TRBV7-9 to TRBJ1-1, with D possibly TRBD1 on 5 matching bases. The CDR3 is made up of 13 amino acids. Germline loops: CDR1 SEHNR, CDR2 FQNEAQ (reference sequence). V lost 1 base, J lost 6 bases, and 9 bases lay in between. The CDR3 DNA sequence: TGTGCCAGCAGCTTAGGACAGTGGGCTGAAGCTTTCTTT. Encoded protein: CASSLGQWAEAFF.

A note on this clonotype: One junction end disagrees with the germline gene, perhaps due to a read error. The chain combines TRBV9 with TRBJ2-3; D gene ambiguous. The CDR3 loop spans 17 amino acids. CDR1 SGDLS and CDR2 YYNGEE come from the germline V gene. The CDR3 region is CASSVEVGLLRTDTQYF. The DNA of the CDR3 is TGTGCCAGCAGCGTAGAGGTCGGGCTACTTCGCACAGATACACAGTATTTT.

This clonotype was counted only a few times. The CDR3: CASSQDLRGGEAFF. In DNA, the CDR3 is TGTGCCAGCAGCCAAGATCTTCGGGGGGGTGAAGCTTTCTTT. The chain recombines TRBV4-2 with TRBJ1-1, with D maybe TRBD1 (5 bases). Trimming cost V 0 bases and J 7 bases, with 12 bases left between them. Germline V gene sequence: CDR1 LGHNA, CDR2 YNFKEQ. This CDR3 comprises 14 residues.

The chain recombines TRBV9 with TRBJ2-1; 12 bases are shared with TRBD2. Per the germline V gene, CDR1 is SGDLS and CDR2 is YYNGEE. Trimming took 0 bases from V and 5 from J; bases not matched to a gene: 12. CDR3 length: 19 residues. The CDR3 bases are TGTGCCAGCAGCGTAGGTCCTGGAACTAGCGGGGGGTCCCACAATGAGCAGTTCTTC. Its translation is CASSVGPGTSGGSHNEQFF.

This clonotype was seen only a few times. The rearrangement links TRBV7-2 to TRBJ2-5; weak D call: TRBD2 (6 bases). The V gene's germline CDR1 is SGHTA and CDR2 FQGNSA. V was cut by 1 base and J by 5 bases, with 20 bases left in between. The CDR3 consists of 17 residues. The CDR3 sequence is CASSLEYLGPGGETQYF. In nucleotides, the CDR3 is TGTGCCAGCAGCTTAGAGTACCTGGGCCCCGGGGGTGAGACCCAGTACTTC.

V gene TRBV12-3 or TRBV12-4 combines with J gene TRBJ2-3; D gene uncertain. V was cut by 6 bases and J by 4 bases, with 8 bases left in between. The CDR3 runs to 12 residues. CDR3 in DNA: TGTGCCAGCAGAGGAAGAGCAGATACGCAGTATTTT. It codes for CASRGRADTQYF.

V and J are TRBV6-6 and TRBJ1-2; weak D call: TRBD1 (6 bases). Trimming cost V 4 bases and J 0 bases, with 15 bases left between them. Looked up from germline, CDR1 is MNHNY and CDR2 is SVGAGI (reference sequence). This CDR3 has 16 amino acids. CDR3 in DNA: TGTGCCAGCAGTTCCATGGACAGCAACACTAACTATGGCTACACCTTC. Translation gives CASSSMDSNTNYGYTF.

This clonotype occurred a few times. The V call is TRBV7-2, the J call TRBJ2-5, with 11 bases fitting TRBD2. V dropped 3 bases and J dropped 1; count of bases not matched to a gene: 1. Germline V gene data show CDR1 as SGHTA and CDR2 as FQGNSA. The CDR3 spans 15 residues. The CDR3 is CASSFSGGAQETQYF. DNA of the CDR3: TGTGCCAGCAGCTTTAGCGGGGGGGCCCAAGAGACCCAGTACTTC. Looking up the rest from reference TRBV7-2 and TRBJ2-5 gives the full variable domain: GAGVSQSPSNKVTEKGKDVELRCDPISGHTALYWYRQSLGQGLEFLIYFQGNSAPDKSGLPSDRFSAERTGGSVSTLTIQRTQQEDSAVYLCASSFSGGAQETQYFGPGTRLLVL.

The chain uses TRBV20-1 and TRBJ2-7; D is ambiguous. Germline-derived CDR1 and CDR2 are DFQATT and SNEGSKA (reference sequence). This CDR3 has 13 residues. V gave up 0 bases and J gave up 6 bases, with 12 bases separating them. The CDR3, as DNA: TGCAGTGCTAGAGATGATAGACTGGGCGAGCAGTACTTC. Protein: CSARDDRLGEQYF.

V is TRBV20-1 and J is TRBJ1-6; 9 nucleotides line up with TRBD1. V shed 2 bases and J 8 bases; nucleotides not matched to a gene: 7. This CDR3 has 15 amino acids. Per germline, CDR1 DFQATT and CDR2 SNEGSKA (reference sequence). The CDR3 region is CSARFMDRGDSPLHF. The CDR3 DNA follows: TGCAGTGCTAGATTTATGGACAGGGGTGATTCACCCCTCCACTTT.

This clonotype was seen a handful of times. V is TRBV27 and J is TRBJ1-5; D uncertain. The germline V gene has CDR1 MNHEY and CDR2 SMNVEV (reference sequence). The CDR3 has 13 amino acids. Trimming stripped 7 bases from V and 6 bases from J, with 13 bases between. The chain's CDR3 is CASTNSPFQPQHF. DNA for the CDR3: TGTGCCAGCACCAACTCACCATTTCAGCCCCAGCATTTT.

Only one count was recorded for this clonotype. This chain uses TRBV28 with TRBJ2-2; D could derive from TRBD1 or TRBD2 (5 bases each). V was cut by 5 bases and J by 4 bases, with 17 bases left in between. This CDR3 contains 16 residues. Germline CDR1 is MDHEN and CDR2 is SYDVKM. The CDR3 sequence is CASSPEGQGSTGELFF. DNA of the CDR3: TGTGCCAGCAGTCCCGAGGGGCAAGGGAGCACCGGGGAGCTGTTTTTT.

The chain has TRBV5-6 and TRBJ1-1; D is unclear. Germline V gene sequence: CDR1 SGHDT, CDR2 YYEEEE. This CDR3 is built from 15 residues. Trimming removed 0 bases from V and 3 bases from J, with 12 bases in between. The CDR3 DNA reads as TGTGCCAGCAGCTTGGAAGCGGGCAGGTACACTGAAGCTTTCTTT. Its translation is CASSLEAGRYTEAFF. Full variable domain (rest looked up from reference TRBV5-6 and TRBJ1-1): DAGVTQSPTHLIKTRGQQVTLRCSPKSGHDTVSWYQQALGQGPQFIFQYYEEEERQRGNFPDRFSGHQFPNYSSELNVNALLLGDSALYLCASSLEAGRYTEAFFGQGTRLTVV.

The chain employs TRBV12-3 or TRBV12-4 and TRBJ2-3, with D uncertain. Trimming shortened V by 7 bases and J by 13 bases, and 24 bases separated the two germline ends. The CDR3 consists of 14 residues. CDR3 loop: CASKKTPNTDAEYF. For the CDR3, the DNA is TGTGCCAGCAAAAAGACACCGAACACAGATGCGGAGTATTTT.

This clonotype has more than one count but fewer than ten. The chain combines TRBV7-2 with TRBJ2-5; 8 nucleotides match TRBD2. Per germline, CDR1 SGHTA and CDR2 FQGNSA. The CDR3 contains 15 residues. J was trimmed by 4 bases and V by 7 bases; bases with no gene match: 11. DNA of the CDR3: TGTGCCAGCACCAAAGCGGGGGAGGTTAGAGAGACCCAGTACTTC. Its translation: CASTKAGEVRETQYF. The whole variable domain, remainder taken from reference TRBV7-2 and TRBJ2-5, is GAGVSQSPSNKVTEKGKDVELRCDPISGHTALYWYRQSLGQGLEFLIYFQGNSAPDKSGLPSDRFSAERTGGSVSTLTIQRTQQEDSAVYLCASTKAGEVRETQYFGPGTRLLVL.

Concerning this clonotype itself: A far larger clone is one base from this, pointing to a likely read error. The J gene is TRBJ2-7, the V gene TRBV12-3 or TRBV12-4, with 9 bases aligning to TRBD1. The CDR3 runs 14 residues. The CDR3 here is CPSSLTGGAYEQYF. CDR3 in DNA: TGTCCCAGCAGTTTGACAGGGGGAGCCTACGAGCAGTACTTC.

This clonotype has more than one count but fewer than ten. The genes are TRBV5-5 and TRBJ2-5; 10 bases fit TRBD1. This CDR3 is 15 amino acids long. V was clipped by 4 bases and J by 2 bases; unmatched bases: 5. The germline V gene has CDR1 SGHKS and CDR2 YYEKEE (reference sequence). The CDR3 reads CASSRVGQGQETQYF. The CDR3 nucleotides are TGTGCCAGCAGCAGGGTGGGACAGGGGCAAGAGACCCAGTACTTC.

V is TRBV4-1 and J is TRBJ2-1, with D maybe TRBD1 (6 bases). This CDR3 is built from 13 residues. Germline V gives CDR1 MGHRA, CDR2 YSYEKL. Trimming cost V 5 bases and J 5 bases, with 10 bases left between them. The CDR3 coding sequence is TGCGCCAGCAGCTGGACAGCTAACAATGAGCAGTTCTTC. Its protein product is CASSWTANNEQFF.

There are a few counts of this clonotype. This rearrangement joins TRBV6-6 to TRBJ2-1; 7 bases are a match to TRBD2. The CDR3 is 15 amino acids. V shed 2 bases and J 6 bases; nucleotides not matched to a gene: 7. Germline V gene sequence: CDR1 MNHNY, CDR2 SVGAGI (reference sequence). CDR3 amino acids: CASSYIAGARNEQFF. CDR3 bases: TGTGCCAGCAGTTACATTGCGGGAGCTCGCAATGAGCAGTTCTTC.

Ten or more counts support this clonotype. The chain combines TRBV7-9 with TRBJ2-3, with D perhaps matching TRBD1 or TRBD2 (5 bases each). V gave up 5 bases and J gave up 0 bases, with 12 bases separating them. Germline V CDR1 and CDR2: SEHNR, FQNEAQ (reference sequence). This CDR3 has 15 residues. The CDR3 sequence: CASSPRGSSTDTQYF. The CDR3 DNA follows: TGTGCCAGCAGCCCCCGGGGCTCTAGCACAGATACGCAGTATTTT.

The chain recombines TRBV2 with TRBJ2-1; maybe TRBD1 (6 bases). V dropped 6 bases and J dropped 0 bases, with 15 bases sitting between them. The CDR3 has 16 amino acids. The V gene's germline CDR1 is SNHLY and CDR2 FYNNEI. The CDR3 DNA is TGTGCCAGCAGCCTCTTTACAGGGAGCTCCTACAATGAGCAGTTCTTC. Its translation is CASSLFTGSSYNEQFF.

This clonotype has just a few counts. The chain is built from TRBV20-1 and TRBJ2-1; no clear D. The germline V and J ends were trimmed by 3 bases and 5 bases, with 14 bases remaining between them. This CDR3 has 14 amino acids. Per the germline V gene, CDR1 is DFQATT and CDR2 is SNEGSKA (reference sequence). This chain's CDR3 is CSARAGSLNNEQFF. In DNA form, the CDR3 reads TGCAGTGCTAGGGCCGGTAGTCTTAACAATGAGCAGTTCTTC.

This clonotype showed up just a few times. The gene calls are TRBV5-1 and TRBJ1-4; D possibly corresponds to TRBD1 (5 bases). This CDR3 spans 13 amino acids. Between the trimmed V and J ends, which lost 5 bases and 4 bases, there was a span of 9 bases. The V gene's germline CDR1 is SGHRS and CDR2 YFSETQ. The chain's CDR3 is CASRRQSNEKLFF. CDR3 DNA sequence: TGCGCCAGCAGAAGACAGAGTAATGAAAAACTGTTTTTT.

The gene calls are TRBV20-1 and TRBJ1-6, with D unclear. Trimming took off 3 bases at V and 8 bases at J, with 17 bases between the two ends. The germline CDR1 and CDR2 sequences are DFQATT and SNEGSKA (reference sequence). The CDR3 is 15 residues long. CDR3 sequence: CSASFSREADSPLHF. CDR3 DNA: TGCAGTGCTAGTTTCAGTAGGGAGGCGGATTCACCCCTCCACTTT.